This T cell receptor beta chain stems from a study of T cell responses to AZD1222 COVID-19 vaccine. Overall study: Pooling covered second doses at about 4 or about 12 weeks. Study-wide results and limits: A reported finding is that nearly half of spike-specific TCRs target unmutated variant regions. Repertoires were collected only later (after the peak T cell response had occurred).

Assay: immunoSEQ multiplex PCR; the TCRdb copy retains only in-frame clones and omits some. This sample yields about 100,000 clones, of which around nine tenths are seen a single time; 2.8% belongs to the top ten. Trimming stripped 3 bases from V and 0 bases from J, with 21 bases between. The CDR3 totals 19 residues. CDR1 is LNHDA, CDR2 SQIVND, per germline (reference sequence). Remarks on this clone: What it recognizes is unknown.

The V and J genes are TRBV19 and TRBJ1-5, with D perhaps matching TRBD1 (6 bases). This receptor was obtained from an adult in good health. Sequenced material: peripheral blood, taken on day 0 of AZD1222 vaccination. DNA of the CDR3: TGTGCCAGTAGTATGAGTGCCGGGACACGATTATATAGCAATCAGCCCCAGCATTTT. Residues: CASSMSAGTRLYSNQPQHF.